This TCR beta chain originates from a study of T cell responses to AZD1222 COVID-19 vaccine. About the research overall: Second-dose groups at about 4 or about 12 weeks were pooled. Study-wide points: The study reported that nearly half of spike-specific TCRs target unmutated variant regions. Clonal diversity was possibly underestimated, and white British individuals and females predominated among donors. AZD1222 recipients seropositive at baseline numbered only six.

A word on this clone: Antigen unknown.

The germline gives CDR1 SGHNT, CDR2 YYREEE (reference sequence). The length of the CDR3 is 14 residues. V lost 4 bases to trimming and J lost 3 bases, with 14 bases between them. The method was immunoSEQ multiplex PCR; TCRdb's version includes in-frame clones alone and lacks a portion of them. The repertoire holds about 110,000 clones, with about 86% as singletons. The source of this sequence is an adult in good health. The chain joins TRBV5-4 to TRBJ2-7; TRBD1 is a possible D gene (6 bases). The source was peripheral blood, collected on day 0 of AZD1222 vaccination. In DNA form, the CDR3 reads TGTGCCAGCAGCGAAAGGATACAGGGCTACGAGCAGTACTTC. Its translation is CASSERIQGYEQYF.